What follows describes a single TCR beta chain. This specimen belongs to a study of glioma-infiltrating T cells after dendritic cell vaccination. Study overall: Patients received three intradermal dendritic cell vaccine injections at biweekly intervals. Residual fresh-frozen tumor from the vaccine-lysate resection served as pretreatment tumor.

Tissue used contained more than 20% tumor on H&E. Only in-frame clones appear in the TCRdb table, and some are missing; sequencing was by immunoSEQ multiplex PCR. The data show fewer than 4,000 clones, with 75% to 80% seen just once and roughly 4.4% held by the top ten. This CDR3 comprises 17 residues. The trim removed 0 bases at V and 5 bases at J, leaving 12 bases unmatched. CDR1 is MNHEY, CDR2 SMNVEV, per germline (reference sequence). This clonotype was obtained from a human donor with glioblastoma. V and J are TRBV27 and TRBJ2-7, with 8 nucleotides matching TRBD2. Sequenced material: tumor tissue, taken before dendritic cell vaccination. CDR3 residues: CASSLSIVSGGTNEQYF. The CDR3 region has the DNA TGTGCCAGCAGTTTATCCATTGTATCGGGGGGGACTAACGAGCAGTACTTC.